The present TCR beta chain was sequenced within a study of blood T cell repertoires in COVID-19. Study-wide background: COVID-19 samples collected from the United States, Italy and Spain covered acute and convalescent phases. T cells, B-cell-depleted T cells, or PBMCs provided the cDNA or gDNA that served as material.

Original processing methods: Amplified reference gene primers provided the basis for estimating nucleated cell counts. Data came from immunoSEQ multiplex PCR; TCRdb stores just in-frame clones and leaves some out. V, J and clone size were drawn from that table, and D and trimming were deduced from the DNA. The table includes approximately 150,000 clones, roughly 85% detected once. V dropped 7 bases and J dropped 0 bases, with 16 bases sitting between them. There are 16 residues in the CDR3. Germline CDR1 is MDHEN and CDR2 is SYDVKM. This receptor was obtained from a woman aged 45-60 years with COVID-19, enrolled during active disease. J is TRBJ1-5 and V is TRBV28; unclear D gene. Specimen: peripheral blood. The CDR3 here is CASTPWTDYSNQPQHF. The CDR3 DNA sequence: TGTGCCAGCACCCCCTGGACTGATTATAGCAATCAGCCCCAGCATTTT.